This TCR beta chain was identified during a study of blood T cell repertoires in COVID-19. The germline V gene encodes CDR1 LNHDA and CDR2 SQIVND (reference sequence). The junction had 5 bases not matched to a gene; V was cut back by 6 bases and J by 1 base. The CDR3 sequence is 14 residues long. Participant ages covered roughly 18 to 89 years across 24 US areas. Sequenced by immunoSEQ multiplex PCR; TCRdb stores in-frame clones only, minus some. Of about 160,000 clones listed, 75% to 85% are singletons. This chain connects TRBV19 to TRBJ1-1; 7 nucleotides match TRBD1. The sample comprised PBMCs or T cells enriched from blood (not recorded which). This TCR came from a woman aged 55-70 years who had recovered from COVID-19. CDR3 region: CASSAQGENTEAFF. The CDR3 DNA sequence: TGTGCCAGTAGCGCTCAGGGGGAGAACACTGAAGCTTTCTTT.